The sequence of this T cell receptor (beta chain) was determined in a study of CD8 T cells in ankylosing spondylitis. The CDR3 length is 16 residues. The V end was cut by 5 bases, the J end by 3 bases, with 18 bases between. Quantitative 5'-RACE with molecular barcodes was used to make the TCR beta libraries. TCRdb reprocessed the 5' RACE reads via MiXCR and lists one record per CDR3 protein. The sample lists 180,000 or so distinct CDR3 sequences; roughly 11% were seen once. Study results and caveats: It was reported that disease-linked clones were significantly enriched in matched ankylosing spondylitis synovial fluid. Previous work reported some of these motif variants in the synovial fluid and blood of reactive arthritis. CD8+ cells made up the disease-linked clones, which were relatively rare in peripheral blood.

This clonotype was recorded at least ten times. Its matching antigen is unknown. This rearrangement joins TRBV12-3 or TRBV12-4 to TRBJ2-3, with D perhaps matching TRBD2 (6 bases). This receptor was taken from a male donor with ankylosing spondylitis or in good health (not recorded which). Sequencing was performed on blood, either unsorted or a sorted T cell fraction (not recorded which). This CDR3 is CASSRIELAGTDTQYF. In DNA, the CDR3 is TGTGCCAGCAGTCGTATAGAACTAGCAGGGACAGATACGCAGTATTTT.